This TCR beta chain was captured by sequencing in a study of Ad26.COV2.S vaccination and SARS-CoV-2 variants. The overall study: Ad26.COV2.S arm of COV1001 included the donor.

Overall study results and limits: Vaccine recipients posted higher spike-specific TCR breadth than their placebo counterparts.

Assay: immunoSEQ multiplex PCR; the TCRdb copy retains only in-frame clones and omits some. The repertoire holds 380,000 or so clones, with about 83% as singletons. Treatment noted: roughly 19 received Ad26.COV2.S at low or high dose, single or two shots; 5 received placebo; per-sample allocation not given. All samples were drawn on day 63, counting from the first vaccine or placebo injection. As regards this clone: What it binds is not known.

The V gene's germline CDR1 is MNHEY and CDR2 SVGAGI. V was clipped by 0 bases and J by 4 bases, with 15 bases between them. The CDR3 covers 16 residues. The rearrangement links TRBV6-5 to TRBJ1-2; D is unresolved. The specimen comprised peripheral blood, sampled in a trial of Ad26.COV2.S vaccine versus placebo. This receptor was taken from a person aged 18 to 65 who received the Ad26.COV2.S COVID-19 vaccine or a placebo. CDR3 region: CASSYSGIQPGYGYTF. The DNA for the CDR3 is TGTGCCAGCAGTTACTCAGGCATACAACCTGGCTATGGCTACACCTTC.